One sample yielded the 6 T cell receptor beta chains listed below, sequenced in a study of blood T cell repertoires in COVID-19. The method was immunoSEQ multiplex PCR; TCRdb's version includes in-frame clones alone and lacks a portion of them. The table has 250,000 to 350,000 clones, 89% seen once; the top ten hold under 6.5%. Source material: peripheral blood. These receptors were obtained from a man between 18 and 29 years old who had recovered from COVID-19.

The V and J genes are TRBV5-1 and TRBJ1-4; no clear D gene. Deletions cut 0 bases from V and 3 bases from J, with 15 bases between. The CDR3 contains 17 residues. In germline, CDR1 is SGHRS, CDR2 YFSETQ. The CDR3 spells CASSLAGLRGANEKLFF. DNA of the CDR3: TGCGCCAGCAGCTTGGCCGGGTTGAGAGGAGCTAATGAAAAACTGTTTTTT. Filled out from reference TRBV5-1 and TRBJ1-4, the complete variable domain reads KAGVTQTPRYLIKTRGQQVTLSCSPISGHRSVSWYQQTPGQGLQFLFEYFSETQRNKGNFPGRFSGRQFSNSRSEMNVSTLELGDSALYLCASSLAGLRGANEKLFFGSGTQLSVL.

V gene TRBV5-1 combines with J gene TRBJ2-7; D remains ambiguous. With 0 bases removed from V and 1 base from J, the gap between germline ends came to 8 bases. The CDR3 extends over 14 amino acids. The germline V gene encodes CDR1 SGHRS and CDR2 YFSETQ. CDR3 region: CASSLALESYEQYF. The CDR3 DNA reads TGCGCCAGCAGCTTGGCCTTAGAATCCTACGAGCAGTACTTC.

This chain uses TRBV6-2 or TRBV6-3 with TRBJ2-5; TRBD2 matches at 12 bases. The germline V gene encodes CDR1 MNHEY and CDR2 SVGEGT. J was trimmed by 1 base and V by 5 bases; bases with no gene match: 2. CDR3 length: 15 amino acids. This chain's CDR3 is CASSTSGGFQETQYF. As DNA, the CDR3 is TGTGCCAGCAGTACTAGCGGGGGGTTCCAAGAGACCCAGTACTTC.

The chain carries TRBV3-1 (or the pseudogene TRBV3-2) and TRBJ2-3; 7 nucleotides line up with TRBD1. There are 17 residues in the CDR3. The junction had 10 bases not matched to a gene; V was cut back by 1 base and J by 3 bases. Germline V lookup: CDR1 LGHDT, CDR2 YNNKEL (reference sequence). The CDR3 region is CASSQADRVIGTDTQYF. The CDR3 nucleotides are TGTGCCAGCAGCCAAGCAGACAGGGTAATTGGTACAGATACGCAGTATTTT.

To note about this clone: One end of the junction fails to match germline, which may point to a read error. Other nucleotide sequences from this sample produce the same CDR3. V gene TRBV7-8 combines with J gene TRBJ2-2, with 13 bases matching TRBD2. The CDR3 contains 18 residues. Germline CDR1 reads SGHVS; CDR2 reads FQNEAQ. CDR3 protein: CASSLAPVGLAGAGELFF. CDR3 DNA: TGTGCCAGCAGCCTAGCACCTGTAGGACTAGCGGGGGCCGGGGAGCTGTTTTTT.

The rearrangement links TRBV6-1 to TRBJ2-6; tentatively, D is TRBD2 (6 bases). CDR1 is MNHNS, CDR2 SASEGT, per germline. CDR3 length equals 16 residues. V was trimmed by 1 base and J by 4 bases, leaving 11 bases between them. The CDR3 nucleotides read TGTGCCAGCAGTGAAGGCCGGGGGTCGGGGGCCAACGTCCTGACTTTC. This gives the protein CASSEGRGSGANVLTF.